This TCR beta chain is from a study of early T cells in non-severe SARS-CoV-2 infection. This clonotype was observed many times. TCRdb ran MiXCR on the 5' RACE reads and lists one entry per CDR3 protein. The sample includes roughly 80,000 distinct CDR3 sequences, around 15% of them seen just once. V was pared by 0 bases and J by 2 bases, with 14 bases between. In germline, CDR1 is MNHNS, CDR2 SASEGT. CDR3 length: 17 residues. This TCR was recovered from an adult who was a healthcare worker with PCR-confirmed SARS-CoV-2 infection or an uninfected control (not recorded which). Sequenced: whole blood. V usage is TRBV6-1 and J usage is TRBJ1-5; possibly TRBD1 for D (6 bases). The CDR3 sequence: CASSEAAQGLGNQPQHF. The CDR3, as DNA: TGTGCCAGCAGTGAAGCTGCACAGGGTCTGGGCAATCAGCCCCAGCATTTT.